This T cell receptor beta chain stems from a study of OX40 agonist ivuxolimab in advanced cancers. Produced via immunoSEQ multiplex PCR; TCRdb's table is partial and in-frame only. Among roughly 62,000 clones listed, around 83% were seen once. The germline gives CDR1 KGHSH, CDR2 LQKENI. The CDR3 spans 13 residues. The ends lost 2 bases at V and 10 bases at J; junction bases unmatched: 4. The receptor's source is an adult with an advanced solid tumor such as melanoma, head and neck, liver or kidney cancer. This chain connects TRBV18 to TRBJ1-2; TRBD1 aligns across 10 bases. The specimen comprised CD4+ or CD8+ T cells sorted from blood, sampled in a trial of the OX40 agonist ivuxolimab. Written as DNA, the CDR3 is TGTGCCAGCTCACCAGACAGGGGGCCCACCTACACCTTC. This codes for CASSPDRGPTYTF.